These 27 T cell receptor beta chains were all obtained from the same sample, sequenced in a study of shared clonotypes between healthy human individuals (dated by TCRdb to about 2020). The library relied on the immunoSEQ multiplex PCR assay. TCRdb retrieved this table from immuneACCESS and kept in-frame rearrangements only. Not all clones are present; in checked studies, unresolved V genes account for under half, and no reason is known for the remainder. The sample yields 400,000 to 500,000 clones; 76% were counted once. 10% to 15% of the sample lies in the top ten. The source material was PBMCs. Source of these receptors: a woman aged 40 to 50 in good health. Some clones in this sample may be carry-over from other donors' samples.

About this clone itself: The same CDR3 arises from other DNA sequences in this sample as well. The CDR3 protein is CASSVESSYEQYF. As DNA, the CDR3 is TGTGCCAGCAGCGTAGAATCTTCCTACGAGCAGTACTTC. V and J are TRBV9 and TRBJ2-7, with unresolved D. Germline loops: CDR1 SGDLS, CDR2 YYNGEE. V lost 0 bases to trimming and J lost 1 base, with 5 bases between them. This CDR3 spans 13 amino acids.

The chain combines TRBV28 with TRBJ2-2, with D perhaps matching TRBD1 (6 bases). This CDR3 is built from 17 residues. The V end was cut by 6 bases, the J end by 4 bases, with 21 bases between. Germline V gene lookup returns CDR1 MDHEN and CDR2 SYDVKM. Written as DNA, the CDR3 is TGTGCCAGCAGAATACCGGGACACTCGAAGAGCACCGGGGAGCTGTTTTTT. Translation: CASRIPGHSKSTGELFF. Filled out from reference TRBV28 and TRBJ2-2, the complete variable domain reads DVKVTQSSRYLVKRTGEKVFLECVQDMDHENMFWYRQDPGLGLRLIYFSYDVKMKEKGDIPEGYSVSREKKERFSLILESASTNQTSMYLCASRIPGHSKSTGELFFGEGSRLTVL.

This chain uses TRBV2 with TRBJ1-1, with TRBD1 matching over 7 bases. CDR1 is SNHLY and CDR2 is FYNNEI in the germline V gene. After removal of 7 bases from V and 4 bases from J, the junction contained 12 bases not matched to a gene. The CDR3 is 15 amino acids. The CDR3 loop reads CASNRGSQGGTEAFF. The CDR3 DNA sequence: TGTGCCAGCAACAGGGGCAGCCAGGGAGGCACTGAAGCTTTCTTT.

The CDR3 reads CASSPPGEDTQYF. DNA for the CDR3: TGTGCCAGCTCACCACCTGGGGAAGATACGCAGTATTTT. The chain combines TRBV18 with TRBJ2-3; D is undetermined. The CDR3 has 13 amino acids. CDR1 and CDR2 (germline): KGHSH, LQKENI. V lost 0 bases and J lost 5, with 6 bases in between. The variable domain in full, completed from reference TRBV18 and TRBJ2-3, reads NAGVMQNPRHLVRRRGQEARLRCSPMKGHSHVYWYRQLPEEGLKFMVYLQKENIIDESGMPKERFSAEFPKEGPSILRIQQVVRGDSAAYFCASSPPGEDTQYFGPGTRLTVL.

This chain links TRBV11-3 with TRBJ2-5; D gene ambiguous. V lost 0 bases, J lost 1 base, and 6 bases lay in between. Germline V lookup: CDR1 SGHNT, CDR2 YENEEA. This CDR3 has 14 residues. The DNA for the CDR3 is TGTGCCAGCAGCTTAGATGGAACCCAAGAGACCCAGTACTTC. Its protein is CASSLDGTQETQYF.

The chain's CDR3 is CSVNILAGGPDNEQFF. The CDR3 DNA sequence: TGCAGCGTTAACATTCTAGCGGGAGGGCCTGACAATGAGCAGTTCTTC. This chain joins TRBV29-1 and TRBJ2-1; the match to TRBD2 covers 12 bases. V lost 5 bases and J lost 5; bases outside the gene matches: 10. The CDR3 is made up of 16 amino acids. Germline CDR1 and CDR2: SQVTM and ANQGSEA.

This rearrangement joins TRBV7-9 to TRBJ2-7, with 9 bases aligning to TRBD2. Germline V gene lookup returns CDR1 SEHNR and CDR2 FQNEAQ (reference sequence). CDR3 length: 15 residues. Unmatched junction bases numbered 10, after V lost 6 bases and J lost 4 bases. The CDR3 sequence: CASSKTLAGYYEQYF. CDR3 in DNA: TGTGCCAGCAGTAAAACACTAGCGGGTTATTACGAGCAGTACTTC.

Concerning this clone itself: The CDR3 does not end in the conserved phenylalanine or tryptophan, so this is likely a read error. The chain joins TRBV4-2 to TRBJ1-2; TRBD1 might be the D (6 bases). Trimming cost V 5 bases and J 4 bases, with 14 bases left between them. Germline V gene sequence: CDR1 LGHNA, CDR2 YNFKEQ. The CDR3 is 14 residues long. The CDR3 loop reads CASSLGGEIYGYTS. As DNA, the CDR3 is TGTGCCAGCAGCTTAGGGGGGGAGATCTATGGCTACACCTCC.

This clone appeared many times. Other DNA sequences in this specimen translate into the identical CDR3. The genes are TRBV27 and TRBJ1-1; no definite D call. Trimming removed 2 bases from V and 1 base from J, with 8 bases in between. CDR1 is MNHEY, CDR2 SMNVEV, per germline (reference sequence). The CDR3 contains 14 residues. The CDR3 coding sequence is TGTGCCAGCAGTTTAAGTGTCGGGAACACTGAAGCTTTCTTT. Protein sequence: CASSLSVGNTEAFF.

The chain joins TRBV2 to TRBJ2-5; 10 positions agree with TRBD2. Germline values: CDR1 SNHLY, CDR2 FYNNEI. This CDR3 comprises 15 residues. The V segment lost 6 bases and the J segment 1 base; nucleotides outside the gene matches: 5. The CDR3 is CASSRLAGTQETQYF. DNA for the CDR3: TGTGCCAGCAGCCGACTAGCGGGTACCCAAGAGACCCAGTACTTC. The full variable domain, completed using reference TRBV2 and TRBJ2-5, is EPEVTQTPSHQVTQMGQEVILRCVPISNHLYFYWYRQILGQKVEFLVSFYNNEISEKSEIFDDQFSVERPDGSNFTLKIRSTKLEDSAMYFCASSRLAGTQETQYFGPGTRLLVL.

The chain links TRBV11-2 to TRBJ2-7; maybe TRBD2 (5 bases). Germline CDR1 and CDR2: SGHAT and FQNNGV. This CDR3 contains 14 residues. V dropped 6 bases and J dropped 0 bases, with 12 bases sitting between them. The CDR3 DNA is TGTGCCAGCAGACGAACGGGAAGCTCCTACGAGCAGTACTTC. Protein sequence: CASRRTGSSYEQYF.

The rearrangement uses TRBV5-4 and TRBJ2-1; 7 bases match TRBD1. The J segment lost 2 bases and the V segment lost 2 bases, leaving 7 bases of the junction unmatched. The V gene's germline CDR1 is SGHNT and CDR2 YYREEE (reference sequence). The CDR3 is 16 amino acids. The CDR3 nucleotides are TGTGCCAGCAGCTTTGACAGGGAAATGGCCTACAATGAGCAGTTCTTC. This codes for CASSFDREMAYNEQFF.

Of note for this clone: Other DNA sequences of this sample code for an identical CDR3. CDR3 region: CAISEGDEQYF. In DNA, the CDR3 is TGTGCCATCAGTGAAGGAGACGAGCAGTACTTC. The V and J genes are TRBV10-3 and TRBJ2-7; D is unresolved. V lost 3 bases and J 5 bases, leaving 5 bases between the germline ends. The CDR3 is made up of 11 amino acids. CDR1 is ENHRY, CDR2 SYGVKD, per germline.

The J gene is TRBJ1-4, the V gene TRBV4-2; D is unclear. Germline loops: CDR1 LGHNA, CDR2 YNFKEQ. The CDR3 runs to 17 residues. V lost 0 bases and J lost 7, with 18 bases in between. CDR3: CASSQDFLGDRSEKLFF. The CDR3 region has the DNA TGTGCCAGCAGCCAAGATTTCCTCGGGGATAGGAGTGAAAAACTGTTTTTT.

This clone was observed a single time. The rearrangement uses TRBV28 and TRBJ2-3, with a weak D call TRBD2 (5 bases). The CDR3 has 16 amino acids. The ends were cut back, 3 bases at V and 4 bases at J, with 17 bases in the middle. Per germline, CDR1 MDHEN and CDR2 SYDVKM. In DNA, the CDR3 is TGTGCCAGCAGTTTGGATACGGAGGTCGGGTCAGATACGCAGTATTTT. It codes for CASSLDTEVGSDTQYF.

The chain uses TRBV14 and TRBJ2-1; 8 bases fit TRBD1. Germline CDR1 and CDR2: SGHDN and FVKESK. The CDR3 spans 15 residues. V shed 4 bases, J shed 6 bases, and the junction held 8 bases outside the gene matches. The CDR3 DNA sequence: TGTGCCAGCAGCCTCGGACAGGGCGGCGTCAATGAGCAGTTCTTC. As protein: CASSLGQGGVNEQFF.

There are many counts of this clone. The chain joins TRBV28 to TRBJ1-1, with D possibly TRBD1 on 5 matching bases. V was shortened by 8 bases and J by 4 bases, with 17 bases between the two germline ends. CDR1 and CDR2 from the germline V gene are MDHEN and SYDVKM. This CDR3 is 14 amino acids long. CDR3 nucleotide sequence: TGTGCCAGCTCCCGTCTCAGCGGGGGCACTGAAGCTTTCTTT. It is translated as CASSRLSGGTEAFF.

The rearrangement uses TRBV30 and TRBJ2-7, with unresolved D. CDR3 size: 11 residues. Trimming took off 0 bases at V and 9 bases at J, with 9 bases between the two ends. Germline-derived CDR1 and CDR2 are GTSNPN and SVGIG (reference sequence). The CDR3 DNA follows: TGTGCCTGGAGTGTACCCGGCGTGCAGTACTTC. It codes for CAWSVPGVQYF.

J is TRBJ2-1 and V is TRBV7-8, with D tentatively TRBD1 or TRBD2 (5 bases each). In germline, CDR1 is SGHVS, CDR2 FQNEAQ. The CDR3 spans 15 residues. Trimming took 5 bases from V and 9 from J, leaving 20 bases between them. CDR3 sequence reads: CASSPKGPGSSEQFF. CDR3 sequence (DNA): TGTGCCAGCAGCCCTAAGGGACCAGGGAGTTCTGAGCAGTTCTTC. Together with reference TRBV7-8 and TRBJ2-1, the CDR3 gives the full variable domain: GAGVSQSPRYKVAKRGQDVALRCDPISGHVSLFWYQQALGQGPEFLTYFQNEAQLDKSGLPSDRFFAERPEGSVSTLKIQRTQQEDSAVYLCASSPKGPGSSEQFFGPGTRLTVL.

This clone was recorded at least ten times. V and J are TRBV19 and TRBJ1-5; perhaps TRBD1 as D (6 bases). CDR1 is LNHDA and CDR2 is SQIVND in the germline V gene (reference sequence). Trimming removed 4 bases at V and 0 bases at J, with 7 bases between. This CDR3 region has 14 residues. CDR3 sequence: CASSSRGSNQPQHF. In nucleotides, the CDR3 is TGTGCCAGTAGTAGCAGGGGTAGCAATCAGCCCCAGCATTTT.

As regards this clone: Other DNA sequences in this specimen translate into the identical CDR3. This chain joins TRBV5-4 and TRBJ2-3; no definite D call. Germline loops: CDR1 SGHNT, CDR2 YYREEE (reference sequence). V was cut by 0 bases and J by 4 bases, with 3 bases left in between. The CDR3 spans 12 residues. The CDR3 DNA is TGTGCCAGCAGCTTGGGGGCAGATACGCAGTATTTT. Translation: CASSLGADTQYF.

The CDR3 DNA reads TGTGCCAGCAGTACCAGGGGTGAGGATGCCCAGCATTTT. As protein: CASSTRGEDAQHF. The chain combines TRBV6-1 with TRBJ1-5; D might be TRBD1 (6 bases). The CDR3 length is 13 residues. Germline values: CDR1 MNHNS, CDR2 SASEGT. With 5 bases removed from V and 11 bases from J, the gap between germline ends came to 16 bases.

The chain couples TRBV7-9 to TRBJ1-4; 8 bases map to TRBD1. The germline gives CDR1 SEHNR, CDR2 FQNEAQ (reference sequence). This CDR3 has 15 amino acids. The V segment lost 5 bases and the J segment 7 bases; nucleotides outside the gene matches: 9. This chain's CDR3 is CASSTNRGSSEKLFF. CDR3 coding DNA: TGTGCCAGCAGCACCAACAGGGGGAGTAGTGAAAAACTGTTTTTT.

V and J are TRBV27 and TRBJ1-4, with 7 bases that match TRBD1. The CDR3 runs 16 residues. V lost 3 bases to trimming and J lost 6 bases; unmatched junction nucleotides: 10. CDR1 and CDR2 from the germline V gene are MNHEY and SMNVEV (reference sequence). The CDR3 bases are TGTGCCAGCAGTTTCCGTTACGGGGACAGTCATGAAAAACTGTTTTTT. This translates into CASSFRYGDSHEKLFF.

This clone came up many times. V and J are TRBV10-3 and TRBJ2-1, with TRBD1 identical over 10 bases. J lost 10 bases, V lost 7 bases, and 13 bases had no gene match. The germline CDR1 and CDR2 sequences are ENHRY and SYGVKD. The CDR3 runs to 15 residues. The chain's CDR3 is CAITPGTGELGEQFF. In DNA form, the CDR3 reads TGTGCCATCACTCCCGGGACAGGGGAGTTAGGGGAGCAGTTCTTC.

The chain is built from TRBV28 and TRBJ2-1, with TRBD2 identical over 7 bases. The CDR3 runs 13 residues. V dropped 6 bases and J dropped 6; count of bases not matched to a gene: 5. CDR1 and CDR2 from the germline V gene are MDHEN and SYDVKM. In DNA, the CDR3 is TGTGCCAGCAGAGGTCTAGCGGTCAATGAGCAGTTCTTC. It translates to CASRGLAVNEQFF. Full variable domain (outside the CDR3, taken from reference TRBV28 and TRBJ2-1): DVKVTQSSRYLVKRTGEKVFLECVQDMDHENMFWYRQDPGLGLRLIYFSYDVKMKEKGDIPEGYSVSREKKERFSLILESASTNQTSMYLCASRGLAVNEQFFGPGTRLTVL.

The V and J genes are TRBV21-1 and TRBJ2-7. TRBV21-1 is flagged as a pseudogene. This CDR3 contains 9 residues. The CDR3 DNA reads as TGTGCCAGCAGCGGGGACCTCCCGTTC. Its translation: CASSGDLPF.